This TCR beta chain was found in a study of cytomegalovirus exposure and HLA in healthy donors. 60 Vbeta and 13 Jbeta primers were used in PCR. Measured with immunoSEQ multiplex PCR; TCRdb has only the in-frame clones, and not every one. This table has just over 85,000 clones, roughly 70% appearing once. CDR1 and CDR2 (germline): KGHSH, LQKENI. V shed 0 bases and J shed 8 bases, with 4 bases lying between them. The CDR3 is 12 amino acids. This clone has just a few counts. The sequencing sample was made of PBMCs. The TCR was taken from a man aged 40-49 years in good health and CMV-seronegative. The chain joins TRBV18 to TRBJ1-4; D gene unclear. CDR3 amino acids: CASSPPGEKLFF. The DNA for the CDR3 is TGTGCCAGCTCACCACCGGGCGAAAAACTGTTTTTT.